Shown below are 14 T cell receptor beta chains from a single sample sequenced in a study of shared clonotypes between healthy human individuals (dated by TCRdb to the early 2020s). For the CD8 naive samples, CD45RO-negative cells were positively selected for CCR7, yielding a CD45RA+CCR7+ population from which TemRA cells were excluded. Libraries came from the immunoSEQ multiplex PCR assay. Held by TCRdb, this immuneACCESS table contains in-frame sequences only and omits some clones. Under half of the omission traces to an unresolved V gene where checked; the cause of the rest is unknown. Here the sample has some 580,000 clones; nearly 98% occur a single time. The top ten clones comprise 0.3% of the sample. Sequencing was performed on naive CD8+ T cells sorted from blood. Sample cell subset or site, as interpreted from the label and publication: CD45RA+CCR7+. These receptors were taken from a young man in good health.

The J gene is TRBJ1-2, the V gene TRBV7-9; 9 bases line up with TRBD1. The CDR3 has 18 residues. CDR1 and CDR2 (germline): SEHNR, FQNEAQ (reference sequence). The V and J ends lost 4 bases and 2 bases, in that order; junction bases with no gene match: 14. CDR3 DNA sequence: TGTGCCAGCAGCTCCCATCCGGGACAGGGCCTCCTAAACTATGGCTACACCTTC. Protein product: CASSSHPGQGLLNYGYTF.

The CDR3 spells CASSLFSGPEQYF. CDR3 coding DNA: TGTGCCAGCAGCTTATTCTCTGGGCCCGAGCAGTACTTC. The J gene is TRBJ2-7, the V gene TRBV7-9; D is uncertain. Trimming removed 2 bases at V and 6 bases at J, with 11 bases between. Germline V gene lookup returns CDR1 SEHNR and CDR2 FQNEAQ (reference sequence). This CDR3 spans 13 amino acids.

This sequence joins TRBV7-9 and TRBJ1-1; TRBD1 matches at 8 bases. This CDR3 has 16 amino acids. Trimming took 5 bases from V and 2 from J; bases not matched to a gene: 10. CDR1 is SEHNR, CDR2 FQNEAQ, per germline (reference sequence). CDR3 sequence reads: CASSPRNRGDNTEAFF. The CDR3, as DNA: TGTGCCAGCAGCCCTCGGAACAGGGGGGATAACACTGAAGCTTTCTTT.

This chain joins TRBV2 and TRBJ2-7, with D hard to call. Trimming removed 3 bases from V and 0 bases from J, with 9 bases in between. This CDR3 has 14 residues. Germline CDR1 is SNHLY and CDR2 is FYNNEI. CDR3 bases: TGTGCCAGCAGTGAGGCGCAGAGCTCCTACGAGCAGTACTTC. Translating it yields CASSEAQSSYEQYF.

The genes are TRBV4-1 and TRBJ2-1, with TRBD2 matching 9 bases. Germline V gene data show CDR1 as MGHRA and CDR2 as YSYEKL. Germline trimming cut 0 bases from V and 0 bases from J; bases unmatched to any gene: 3. There are 17 residues in the CDR3. DNA of the CDR3: TGCGCCAGCAGCCAAGAATGGACTAGCGTCTCCTACAATGAGCAGTTCTTC. Its protein product is CASSQEWTSVSYNEQFF.

The rearrangement links TRBV18 to TRBJ2-2; D might be TRBD2 (6 bases). Trimming removed 0 bases from V and 4 bases from J, with 12 bases in between. Looked up from germline, CDR1 is KGHSH and CDR2 is LQKENI. The CDR3 covers 16 residues. DNA for the CDR3: TGTGCCAGCTCACCACCTTCGGGACTGCGCACCGGGGAGCTGTTTTTT. Encoded protein: CASSPPSGLRTGELFF.

The V gene is TRBV9, the J gene TRBJ2-7; 7 bases are shared with TRBD2. The CDR3 length is 13 residues. The trim removed 7 bases at V and 0 bases at J, leaving 4 bases unmatched. Germline assignment: CDR1 SGDLS and CDR2 YYNGEE. This CDR3 is CASGEGDSYEQYF. CDR3 nucleotides: TGTGCCAGCGGGGAGGGCGACTCCTACGAGCAGTACTTC.

This chain joins TRBV28 and TRBJ2-1; D remains ambiguous. The CDR3 spans 14 residues. The V gene lost 2 bases and the J gene lost 4 bases, with 9 bases spanning the gap. The germline CDR1 and CDR2 sequences are MDHEN and SYDVKM. CDR3 nucleotide sequence: TGTGCCAGCAGTTTAACCCCCATTTACAATGAGCAGTTCTTC. Translation: CASSLTPIYNEQFF.

The chain has TRBV7-8 and TRBJ2-7, with 8 positions matching TRBD2. The CDR3 is made up of 14 amino acids. Per germline, CDR1 SGHVS and CDR2 FQNEAQ. V shed 8 bases, J shed 0 bases, and the junction held 6 bases outside the gene matches. The CDR3 loop reads CASHSSGGSYEQYF. In DNA form, the CDR3 reads TGTGCCAGCCACTCCAGCGGGGGCTCCTACGAGCAGTACTTC.

The chain carries TRBV5-5 and TRBJ2-5; 8 positions agree with TRBD1. The CDR3 loop spans 14 amino acids. V shed 0 bases, J shed 5 bases, and the junction held 3 bases outside the gene matches. Germline V lookup: CDR1 SGHKS, CDR2 YYEKEE (reference sequence). The CDR3 sequence is CASSLVRGRETQYF. The CDR3 nucleotides read TGTGCCAGCAGCTTGGTCAGGGGGCGGGAGACCCAGTACTTC.

J is TRBJ2-7 and V is TRBV6-5, with 7 bases lining up with TRBD1. Germline-derived CDR1 and CDR2 are MNHEY and SVGAGI. With V trimmed by 6 bases and J by 2 bases, 1 base remained unmatched. This CDR3 region has 12 residues. DNA for the CDR3: TGTGCCAGCAGAGGACAGGCCTACGAGCAGTACTTC. The encoded protein is CASRGQAYEQYF.

CDR3 amino acids: CASSIETGYEQYF. In DNA, the CDR3 is TGCGCCAGCAGCATAGAAACAGGTTACGAGCAGTACTTC. This chain uses TRBV5-1 with TRBJ2-7, with D possibly being TRBD1 (5 bases). Germline CDR1 reads SGHRS; CDR2 reads YFSETQ. V lost 4 bases, J lost 4 bases, and 12 bases lay in between. The CDR3 extends over 13 amino acids.

The chain uses TRBV7-9 and TRBJ1-2, with 7 bases fitting TRBD1. J lost 8 bases, V lost 5 bases, and 5 bases had no gene match. There are 12 residues in the CDR3. CDR1 is SEHNR and CDR2 is FQNEAQ in the germline V gene (reference sequence). This CDR3 is CASSQGQRGYTF. As DNA, the CDR3 is TGTGCCAGCAGCCAGGGACAGAGGGGCTACACCTTC.

This clone appeared once. The rearrangement joins TRBV9 to TRBJ2-1, with D unclear. Germline CDR1 SGDLS, CDR2 YYNGEE. The CDR3 runs 11 residues. V lost 3 bases to trimming and J lost 6 bases, with 4 bases between them. The CDR3 bases are TGTGCCAGCAGCGCGAGCAATGAGCAGTTCTTC. It codes for CASSASNEQFF.